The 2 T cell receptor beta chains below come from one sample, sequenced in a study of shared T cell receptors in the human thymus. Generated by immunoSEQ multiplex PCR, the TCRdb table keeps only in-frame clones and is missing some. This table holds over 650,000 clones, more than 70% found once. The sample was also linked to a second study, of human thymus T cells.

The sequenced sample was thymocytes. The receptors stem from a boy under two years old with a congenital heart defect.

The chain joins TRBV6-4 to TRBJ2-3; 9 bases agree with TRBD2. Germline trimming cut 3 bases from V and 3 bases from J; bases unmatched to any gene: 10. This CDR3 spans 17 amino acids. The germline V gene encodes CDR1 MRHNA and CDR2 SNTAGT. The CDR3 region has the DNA TGTGCCAGCAGTGAGGCGGCTAGCGGGACGATTACAGATACGCAGTATTTT. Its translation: CASSEAASGTITDTQYF.

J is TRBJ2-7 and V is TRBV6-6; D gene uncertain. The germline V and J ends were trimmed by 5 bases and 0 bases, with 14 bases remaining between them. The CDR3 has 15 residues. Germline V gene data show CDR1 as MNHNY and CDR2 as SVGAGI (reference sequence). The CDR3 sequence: CASSARPISSYEQYF. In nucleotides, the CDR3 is TGTGCCAGCAGTGCGCGTCCTATAAGCTCCTACGAGCAGTACTTC.